The 4 T cell receptor beta chains presented below share a single source sample, sequenced in a study of cytomegalovirus exposure and HLA in healthy donors. Researchers ran the PCR with 60 Vbeta and 13 Jbeta primers. Profiling relied on immunoSEQ multiplex PCR, and the TCRdb table lists in-frame clones only, not all of them. The sample has roughly 190,000 clones; 75% to 85% are singletons. Sequenced sample: PBMCs. The receptors originated from a girl under 18 in good health and CMV-seropositive.

The V gene is TRBV20-1, the J gene TRBJ1-1, with TRBD1 as a possible D gene (6 bases). Trimming took off 3 bases at V and 11 bases at J, with 13 bases between the two ends. The CDR3 is 11 residues long. Per the germline V gene, CDR1 is DFQATT and CDR2 is SNEGSKA (reference sequence). This chain's CDR3 is CSARQTGRAFF. For the CDR3, the DNA is TGCAGTGCTAGGCAAACAGGGCGGGCTTTCTTT.

The chain combines TRBV2 with TRBJ2-7, with 14 positions matching TRBD2. V shed 5 bases, J shed 7 bases, and the junction held 7 bases outside the gene matches. This CDR3 contains 15 residues. Germline V CDR1 and CDR2: SNHLY, FYNNEI. The CDR3 DNA sequence: TGTGCCAGCAGTAGACTAGCGGGGGGGCCCGGGGAGCAGTACTTC. Amino acid sequence: CASSRLAGGPGEQYF.

This chain connects TRBV30 to TRBJ2-7; D not resolved. Germline-derived CDR1 and CDR2 are GTSNPN and SVGIG (reference sequence). The V end was cut by 4 bases, the J end by 7 bases, with 14 bases between. The CDR3 totals 12 residues. Here the CDR3 DNA reads TGTGCCTGGACAGGTGGGCCTGGGGAGCAGTACTTC. It yields the protein CAWTGGPGEQYF. Full variable domain (missing parts from reference TRBV30 and TRBJ2-7): SQTIHQWPATLVQPVGSPLSLECTVEGTSNPNLYWYRQAAGRGLQLLFYSVGIGQISSEVPQNLSASRPQDRQFILSSKKLLLSDSGFYLCAWTGGPGEQYFGPGTRLTVT.

The chain couples TRBV6-5 to TRBJ2-1; D perhaps matches TRBD1 (5 bases). CDR1 MNHEY and CDR2 SVGAGI come from the germline V gene. The V end was cut by 6 bases, the J end by 2 bases, with 11 bases between. This CDR3 contains 14 residues. The CDR3 loop is CASSPRAAYNEQFF. CDR3 sequence (DNA): TGTGCCAGCAGCCCCAGGGCGGCCTACAATGAGCAGTTCTTC.